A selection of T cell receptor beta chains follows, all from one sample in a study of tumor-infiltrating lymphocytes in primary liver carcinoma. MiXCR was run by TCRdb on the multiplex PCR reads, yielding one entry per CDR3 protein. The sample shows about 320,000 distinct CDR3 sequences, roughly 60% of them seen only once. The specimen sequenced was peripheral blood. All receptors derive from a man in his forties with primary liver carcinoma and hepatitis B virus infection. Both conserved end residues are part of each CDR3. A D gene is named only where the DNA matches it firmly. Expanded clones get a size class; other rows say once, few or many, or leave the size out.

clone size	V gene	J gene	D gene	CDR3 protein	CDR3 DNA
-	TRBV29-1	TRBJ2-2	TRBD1	CSVSTTGRNTGELFF	TGCAGCGTTTCCACGACAGGGCGAAACACCGGGGAGCTGTTTTTT
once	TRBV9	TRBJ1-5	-	CAGSVDGYSNQPQHF	TGTGCCGGCAGCGTAGATGGTTATAGCAATCAGCCCCAGCATTTT
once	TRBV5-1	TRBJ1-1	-	CTSSLTGINTEAFF	TGCACCAGCAGCTTGACGGGAATTAACACTGAAGCTTTCTTT
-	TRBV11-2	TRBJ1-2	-	CASSLALTVNYGYAF	TGTGCCAGCAGCTTAGCCTTGACAGTTAACTATGGCTACGCCTTC
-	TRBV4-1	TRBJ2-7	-	CTSSRGPGDLYEQYF	TGCACCAGCAGCCGAGGGCCAGGAGACCTCTACGAGCAGTACTTC
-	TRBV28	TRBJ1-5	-	CASSPTGGPNQPQHF	TGTGCCAGCAGCCCTACCGGGGGGCCGAATCAGCCCCAGCATTTT
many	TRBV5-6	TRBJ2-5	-	CASSPMGRQETQYF	TGTGCCAGCAGCCCTATGGGTCGCCAAGAGACCCAGTACTTC
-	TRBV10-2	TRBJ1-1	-	CVSSQRDTEAFF	TGCGTCAGCAGTCAGCGGGACACTGAAGCTTTCTTT
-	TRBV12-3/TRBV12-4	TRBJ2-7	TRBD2	CASSFSTSGRPRSYEQYF	TGTGCCAGTAGTTTCTCGACTAGCGGGAGGCCGAGATCCTACGAACAGTACTTC
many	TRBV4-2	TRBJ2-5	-	CASSQDRSLSATQYF	TGTGCCAGCAGCCAAGACAGGTCACTATCGGCGACCCAGTACTTC
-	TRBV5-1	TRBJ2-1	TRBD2	CASSLGLAGMGQFF	TGCGCCAGCAGCTTGGGACTAGCGGGAATGGGGCAGTTCTTC
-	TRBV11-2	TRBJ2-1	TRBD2	CASSLGGTSSYDEQFF	TGTGCCAGCAGCTTAGGGGGGACTAGTTCCTACGATGAGCAGTTTTTC
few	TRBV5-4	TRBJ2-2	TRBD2	CASSPTSGRNTGELFF	TGTGCCAGCAGCCCTACTAGCGGGAGAAACACCGGGGAGCTGTTTTTT
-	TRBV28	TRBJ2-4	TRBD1	CASSGGTGLGAKNIQYF	TGTGCCAGCAGTGGGGGGACAGGCCTCGGAGCCAAAAACATTCAGTACTTC
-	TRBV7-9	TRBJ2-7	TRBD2	CASSLGGLAGYEQYF	TGTGCCAGCAGCTTAGGGGGACTAGCGGGCTACGAGCAGTACTTC
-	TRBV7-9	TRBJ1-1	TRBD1	CASSVPGGQASRAFF	TGTGCCAGCAGCGTCCCCGGCGGACAGGCGTCCAGGGCTTTCTTT
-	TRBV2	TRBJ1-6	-	CASGGTNSPLHF	TGTGCCAGTGGGGGTACCAATTCACCCCTCCACTTT
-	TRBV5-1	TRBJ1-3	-	CASSFQAFSSGNTIYF	TGCGCCAGCAGCTTTCAGGCGTTTAGCTCTGGAAACACCATATATTTT
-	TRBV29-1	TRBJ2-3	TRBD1	CSVETQGALDTQYF	TGCAGTGTTGAAACACAGGGGGCCTTAGATACGCAGTATTTT
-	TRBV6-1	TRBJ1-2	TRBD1	CAGTRTGSNYGYTF	TGTGCCGGCACTCGGACAGGTTCTAACTATGGCTACACCTTC
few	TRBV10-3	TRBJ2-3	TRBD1	CAISEGQVLPTDTQYF	TGTGCCATCAGTGAGGGACAGGTACTCCCCACAGATACGCAGTATTTT
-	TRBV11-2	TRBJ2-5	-	CARSLNWEETQYF	TGTGCCAGGAGCTTAAATTGGGAAGAGACCCAGTACTTC
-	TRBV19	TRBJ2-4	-	CASSTAGTQNIQYF	TGTGCCAGTAGTACAGCCGGGACCCAAAACATTCAGTACTTC
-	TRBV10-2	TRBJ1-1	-	CASSTQGGNTEAVF	TGCGCCAGCAGCACTCAGGGAGGGAACACTGAAGCTGTCTTT
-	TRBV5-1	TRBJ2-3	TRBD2	CASSFISAGASDTQYF	TGCGCCAGCAGCTTCATCTCAGCGGGAGCATCGGATACGCAGTATTTT
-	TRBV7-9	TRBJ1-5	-	CASSLGPESNQPQHF	TGTGCCAGCAGCTTAGGGCCAGAAAGCAATCAGCCCCAGCATTTT
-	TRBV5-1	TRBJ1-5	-	CASSLSGNSNQPQHF	TGCGCCAGCAGCTTATCAGGGAATAGCAATCAGCCCCAGCATTTT
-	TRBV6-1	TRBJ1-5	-	CASSPTGGRGRVNQPQHF	TGTGCCAGCAGCCCAACGGGGGGACGGGGGAGAGTTAATCAGCCTCAGCATTTT
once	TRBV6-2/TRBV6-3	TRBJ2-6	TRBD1	CASSYYRGRSGANVLIF	TGTGCCAGCAGTTACTACAGGGGTAGATCTGGGGCCAACGTCCTGATTTTC
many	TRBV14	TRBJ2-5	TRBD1	CASSQERTGGRETQYF	TGTGCCAGCAGCCAAGAGAGGACAGGTGGTAGAGAGACCCAGTACTTC
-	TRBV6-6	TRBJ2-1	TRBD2	CASSPTSGAYKEQFF	TGTGCCAGCAGTCCGACTAGCGGTGCATACAAAGAGCAGTTCTTC
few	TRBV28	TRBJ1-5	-	CASSYTPDLTGNQPQHF	TGTGCCAGCAGTTACACCCCGGACCTTACGGGCAATCAGCCCCAGCATTTT
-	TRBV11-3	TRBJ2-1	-	CASSLFAGDNEQFF	TGTGCCAGTAGCCTCTTCGCAGGGGACAATGAGCAGTTCTTC
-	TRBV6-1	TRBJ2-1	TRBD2	CARRSGRAVNEQFF	TGTGCCCGCAGGTCCGGGAGGGCCGTCAATGAACAGTTCTTC
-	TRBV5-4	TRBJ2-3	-	CASSTEYRTDTRYF	TGTGCCAGCAGCACGGAGTATCGAACAGATACGCGGTATTTT
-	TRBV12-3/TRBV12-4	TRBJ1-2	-	CASSFLGTSEGYTF	TGTGCCAGCAGTTTCTTGGGGACGTCGGAAGGCTACACCTTC
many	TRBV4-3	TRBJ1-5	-	CASSQDFSNQPQHF	TGCGCCAGCAGCCAGGACTTTAGCAATCAGCCCCAGCATTTT
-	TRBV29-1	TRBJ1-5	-	CSVVPHCVDQPQHF	TGCAGCGTTGTCCCCCACTGTGTGGATCAGCCCCAGCATTTT
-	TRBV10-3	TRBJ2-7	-	CAISYGTGDSYEQYF	TGTGCCATCAGCTACGGGACTGGCGACTCATACGAGCAGTACTTC
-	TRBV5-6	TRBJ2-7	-	CASSGRDMVHEQYF	TGTGCCAGCAGCGGCCGGGACATGGTACACGAGCAGTACTTC
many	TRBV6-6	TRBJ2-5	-	CASSYSLLPPQETQYF	TGTGCCAGCAGTTACTCGTTACTCCCCCCCCAAGAGACCCAGTACTTC
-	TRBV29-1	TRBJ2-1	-	CSVPTPGISGDNKQFF	TGCAGCGTGCCCACCCCGGGGATTAGCGGCGACAATAAGCAGTTCTTC